This T cell receptor (beta chain) was documented in a study of identical twins. Findings of the study overall: Invariant MAIT and iNKT cells may have partly biased zero-insertion analyses.

Points on this clonotype: The antigen remains unidentified.

TCRdb fed the 5' RACE reads into MiXCR, producing one record per CDR3 protein. Of under 450,000 distinct CDR3 sequences listed, under 20% were seen once; the top ten hold roughly 12%. The V and J ends lost 5 bases and 5 bases respectively, with 10 bases between them. The germline V gene encodes CDR1 SGHRS and CDR2 YFSETQ. This CDR3 has 12 residues. The sequence was collected from a man over 45 in good health. Sequencing was performed on naive T cells sorted from blood. The gene calls are TRBV5-1 and TRBJ2-5; no firm D call. In nucleotides, the CDR3 is TGCGCCAGCAGGGGCTGGACGGAGACCCAGTACTTC. Protein: CASRGWTETQYF.